This T cell receptor (beta chain) appears in the sequencing data of a study of shared clonotypes between healthy human individuals. The length of the CDR3 is 14 residues. V was pared by 8 bases and J by 4 bases, with 5 bases of the junction left unmatched. In germline, CDR1 is MGHDK, CDR2 SYGVNS. As processed by the authors: Filtering of immunoSEQ junctional sequences could not match full-length read filtering. Libraries were prepared by immunoSEQ multiplex PCR; TCRdb keeps only in-frame clonotypes and omits some of them. V and J calls and clone size are given by that table; D and trimming were obtained from the DNA. This repertoire shows 2 million to 2.5 million clones, roughly 90% found once; its top ten account for 0.37%. To note about this clone: Its antigen is not identified. At the DNA level, this CDR3 is encoded by other sequences in the same sample as well.

Whole-study results and caveats: Generally, naive subsets came out with larger estimated richness than memory subsets.

The sample comprised naive CD4+ T cells from PBMCs. Documented subset: CD45RA+ positively selected. The receptor's source is a man in his late teens or twenties in good health. Some clones in this sample may be carry-over from other donors' samples. This chain uses TRBV25-1 with TRBJ2-3; TRBD2 matches 11 bases. CDR3 DNA: TGTGCCAGCTCCCTAGCGGGAGGATCAGATACGCAGTATTTT. Translated, it gives CASSLAGGSDTQYF.